These 26 T cell receptor beta chains were all obtained from the same sample, sequenced in a study of T cell changes during pregnancy in multiple sclerosis. TCRdb's table, derived via immunoSEQ multiplex PCR, lists solely in-frame clones and lacks some. The sample lists around 62,000 clones, about 91% occurring once. The input for sequencing was CD4+ T cells from peripheral blood mononuclear cells, taken in the first trimester of pregnancy. The receptors here all came from a female donor with multiple sclerosis, enrolled in a pregnancy study.

V and J are TRBV19 and TRBJ1-5; D ambiguous. Germline V lookup: CDR1 LNHDA, CDR2 SQIVND (reference sequence). The V end lost 7 bases, the J end lost 2 bases, and 15 bases lay between the germline ends. The CDR3 extends over 15 amino acids. This CDR3 reads CASTSAGPGNQPQHF. CDR3 bases: TGTGCCAGTACCTCCGCTGGGCCCGGCAATCAGCCCCAGCATTTT.

The CDR3 nucleotides are TGTGCCAGCAGCCTGGGACTAGCGGGGGGCCCCTCCACCGGGGAGCTGTTTTTT. Its translation: CASSLGLAGGPSTGELFF. The chain employs TRBV4-2 and TRBJ2-2, with 15 bases lining up with TRBD2. This CDR3 contains 18 residues. With V trimmed by 4 bases and J by 4 bases, 7 bases remained unmatched. In germline, CDR1 is LGHNA, CDR2 YNFKEQ.

The rearrangement uses TRBV19 and TRBJ2-5, with a possible D match to TRBD1 (5 bases). The CDR3 is 14 amino acids. Between the trimmed V and J ends, which lost 10 bases and 1 base, there was a span of 16 bases. The germline V gene has CDR1 LNHDA and CDR2 SQIVND (reference sequence). CDR3 DNA: TGTGCCACCCATGCACAGGAAACCCAAGAGACCCAGTACTTC. Translating it yields CATHAQETQETQYF.

The chain is built from TRBV30 and TRBJ1-5; no firm D call. CDR1 is GTSNPN, CDR2 SVGIG, per germline (reference sequence). V was cut by 1 base and J by 4 bases, with 11 bases left in between. This CDR3 has 14 residues. Here the CDR3 reads CAWSASSVNQPQHF. CDR3 nucleotides: TGTGCCTGGAGTGCGTCGTCGGTAAATCAGCCCCAGCATTTT.

This chain links TRBV25-1 with TRBJ1-1; D perhaps matches TRBD1 (6 bases). Trimming removed 6 bases from V and 1 base from J, with 9 bases in between. Germline V CDR1 and CDR2: MGHDK, SYGVNS. This CDR3 is 13 amino acids long. The CDR3 reads CASSRGQNTEAFF. CDR3 nucleotide sequence: TGTGCCAGCAGCAGGGGCCAGAACACTGAAGCTTTCTTT.

The V call is TRBV13, the J call TRBJ1-5; tentative D call: TRBD1 (6 bases). Germline-derived CDR1 and CDR2 are PRHDT and FYEKMQ (reference sequence). V lost 5 bases and J 2 bases, leaving 13 bases between the germline ends. The CDR3 loop spans 15 amino acids. The chain's CDR3 is CASSLSAGGNQPQHF. CDR3 nucleotide sequence: TGTGCCAGCAGCCTCTCGGCAGGGGGCAATCAGCCCCAGCATTTT.

This chain links TRBV9 with TRBJ2-3; TRBD1 might be the D (6 bases). The V gene's germline CDR1 is SGDLS and CDR2 YYNGEE. The length of the CDR3 is 12 residues. V shed 3 bases and J shed 4 bases, with 6 bases lying between them. The CDR3: CASSEGADTQYF. The CDR3 coding sequence is TGTGCCAGCAGCGAGGGGGCAGATACGCAGTATTTT.

This clone appeared a single time. The chain couples TRBV19 to TRBJ1-1, with a tentative D call TRBD1 (5 bases). The germline gives CDR1 LNHDA, CDR2 SQIVND (reference sequence). There are 14 residues in the CDR3. Trimming took off 7 bases at V and 4 bases at J, with 16 bases between the two ends. CDR3 DNA sequence: TGTGCCAGTAAGGTGCCCAAGGGGTTCACTGAAGCTTTCTTT. Translation: CASKVPKGFTEAFF.

The genes are TRBV29-1 and TRBJ2-1, with 7 bases aligning to TRBD2. CDR1 is SQVTM, CDR2 ANQGSEA, per germline. The CDR3 is 14 residues long. V was clipped by 5 bases and J by 6 bases; unmatched bases: 10. The CDR3 nucleotides read TGCAGCGTTTCTTGGCGCGGGGGTGTCAATGAGCAGTTCTTC. Its translation: CSVSWRGGVNEQFF.

This sequence joins TRBV15 and TRBJ2-3; 7 nucleotides match TRBD2. The CDR3 is 15 residues long. V gave up 3 bases and J gave up 4 bases; unmatched junction bases: 7. CDR1 LNHNV and CDR2 YYDKDF come from the germline V gene (reference sequence). As DNA, the CDR3 is TGTGCCACCAGCAGGACTAGCATAGCCTCAGATACGCAGTATTTT. It specifies CATSRTSIASDTQYF.

This rearrangement joins TRBV2 to TRBJ2-1; 13 nucleotides align to TRBD2. J was trimmed by 6 bases and V by 5 bases; bases with no gene match: 4. This CDR3 spans 15 amino acids. CDR1 and CDR2 (germline): SNHLY, FYNNEI. CDR3 amino acids: CASSLTSGGSNEQFF. The CDR3, as DNA: TGTGCCAGCAGTTTGACTAGCGGGGGGTCCAATGAGCAGTTCTTC.

The chain links TRBV18 to TRBJ1-5; 9 nucleotides line up with TRBD1. The CDR3 consists of 15 residues. J gave up 7 bases and V 2 bases, and 6 bases lay outside the gene matches. Germline V CDR1 and CDR2: KGHSH, LQKENI. The CDR3: CASSPYGQGLQPQHF. Written as DNA, the CDR3 is TGTGCCAGCTCACCATACGGACAGGGGCTGCAGCCCCAGCATTTT.

This clone showed up just a few times. The genes are TRBV25-1 and TRBJ1-1; the match to TRBD1 covers 9 bases. Trimming cost V 3 bases and J 3 bases; bases outside gene matches: 2. The germline V gene has CDR1 MGHDK and CDR2 SYGVNS. The CDR3 runs to 14 residues. The CDR3 spells CASSDWDRDTEAFF. CDR3 nucleotide sequence: TGTGCCAGCAGTGACTGGGACAGGGACACTGAAGCTTTCTTT.

The chain has TRBV27 and TRBJ1-2; 10 bases align to TRBD1. Germline-derived CDR1 and CDR2 are MNHEY and SMNVEV (reference sequence). This CDR3 has 14 amino acids. The V segment lost 6 bases and the J segment 8 bases; nucleotides outside the gene matches: 9. The CDR3 loop is CASRRQGAVGGYTF. The CDR3 DNA is TGTGCCAGCAGACGACAGGGGGCTGTAGGGGGCTACACCTTC.

The chain employs TRBV18 and TRBJ2-5; 9 nucleotides align to TRBD2. Germline CDR1 KGHSH, CDR2 LQKENI. V lost 4 bases and J lost 0; bases outside the gene matches: 6. This CDR3 region has 16 residues. CDR3 region: CASSRAGGPHQETQYF. DNA of the CDR3: TGTGCCAGCTCACGGGCGGGGGGGCCCCACCAAGAGACCCAGTACTTC.

CDR3 sequence reads: CASSSQGGRSEQYF. CDR3 nucleotides: TGTGCCAGCAGTTCTCAAGGGGGAAGGTCTGAGCAGTACTTC. V gene TRBV6-5 combines with J gene TRBJ2-7, with D possibly TRBD1 on 6 matching bases. Trimming left V 4 bases short and J 7 bases short, with 17 bases between. This CDR3 contains 14 residues. Germline V gives CDR1 MNHEY, CDR2 SVGAGI.

The rearrangement joins TRBV11-2 to TRBJ1-3; D unresolved. The V gene lost 5 bases and the J gene lost 2 bases, with 13 bases spanning the gap. CDR1 SGHAT and CDR2 FQNNGV come from the germline V gene. The CDR3 is 15 residues long. The CDR3 is CASSPPSSAGNTIYF. CDR3 DNA sequence: TGTGCCAGCAGCCCCCCGAGTTCGGCTGGAAACACCATATATTTT.

V and J are TRBV5-5 and TRBJ1-2; 7 bases are a match to TRBD1. V lost 2 bases, J lost 5 bases, and 9 bases stayed unmatched. The germline gives CDR1 SGHKS, CDR2 YYEKEE (reference sequence). The CDR3 runs to 15 residues. The CDR3 region has the DNA TGTGCCAGCAGCTTACAGGACAGGCATGGGTATGGCTACACCTTC. It translates to CASSLQDRHGYGYTF.

V gene TRBV29-1 combines with J gene TRBJ1-4, with 8 bases aligning to TRBD1. J gave up 4 bases and V 5 bases, and 6 bases lay outside the gene matches. Germline-derived CDR1 and CDR2 are SQVTM and ANQGSEA. This CDR3 spans 14 amino acids. Here the CDR3 reads CSVSDRGLNEKLFF. CDR3 nucleotide sequence: TGCAGCGTTAGCGACAGGGGCCTTAATGAAAAACTGTTTTTT.

This clone occurred once. The V gene is TRBV9, the J gene TRBJ1-6; 7 nucleotides agree with TRBD1. The CDR3 spans 17 residues. Germline loops: CDR1 SGDLS, CDR2 YYNGEE. V shed 3 bases, J shed 6 bases, and the junction held 12 bases outside the gene matches. The CDR3 sequence: CASSASPFRDSNSPLHF. In nucleotides, the CDR3 is TGTGCCAGCAGCGCAAGCCCCTTTAGGGACAGTAATTCACCCCTCCACTTT. The full variable domain, rest sourced from reference TRBV9 and TRBJ1-6, is DSGVTQTPKHLITATGQRVTLRCSPRSGDLSVYWYQQSLDQGLQFLIQYYNGEERAKGNILERFSAQQFPDLHSELNLSSLELGDSALYFCASSASPFRDSNSPLHFGNGTRLTVT.

The rearrangement links TRBV29-1 to TRBJ1-1; D is perhaps TRBD1 (6 bases). Germline CDR1 reads SQVTM; CDR2 reads ANQGSEA. V lost 6 bases to trimming and J lost 9 bases, with 23 bases between them. The CDR3 spans 14 residues. CDR3 region: CSVSFTGTTLKAFF. In DNA form, the CDR3 reads TGCAGCGTCTCTTTCACGGGGACAACACTGAAAGCTTTCTTT.

The chain combines TRBV11-3 with TRBJ2-1; D not resolved. Trimming removed 3 bases from V and 0 bases from J, with 6 bases in between. The germline gives CDR1 SGHNT, CDR2 YENEEA. The CDR3 covers 14 residues. CDR3 in DNA: TGTGCCAGCAGCTTCTCGAGCTCCTACAATGAGCAGTTCTTC. Translated: CASSFSSSYNEQFF.

The chain combines TRBV9 with TRBJ1-4, with D possibly TRBD1 on 6 matching bases. CDR3 length equals 15 residues. Germline V gene sequence: CDR1 SGDLS, CDR2 YYNGEE. Trimming took off 2 bases at V and 6 bases at J, with 14 bases between the two ends. Written as DNA, the CDR3 is TGTGCCAGCAGCGTTCTACAGGGAGGGGATGAAAAACTGTTTTTT. Translating it yields CASSVLQGGDEKLFF.

This clone was counted a single time. V is TRBV6-1 and J is TRBJ2-5, with D possibly being TRBD2 (6 bases). The CDR3 sequence is 15 residues long. Germline loops: CDR1 MNHNS, CDR2 SASEGT. The ends were cut back, 4 bases at V and 4 bases at J, with 16 bases in the middle. The CDR3, as DNA: TGTGCCAGCAGTGGCACACCGGGACTGGTAGAGACCCAGTACTTC. Translating gives CASSGTPGLVETQYF.

This chain joins TRBV6-5 and TRBJ1-3, with 8 nucleotides matching TRBD1. V lost 6 bases, J lost 2 bases, and 6 bases stayed unmatched. From germline, CDR1 is MNHEY and CDR2 SVGAGI. The CDR3 totals 15 residues. The DNA of the CDR3 is TGTGCCAGCAGCCCCCCGGACAGGGCTGGAAACACCATATATTTT. Amino acid sequence: CASSPPDRAGNTIYF.

This chain connects TRBV10-3 to TRBJ1-1; 9 bases are shared with TRBD1. V was clipped by 6 bases and J by 2 bases; unmatched bases: 7. CDR3 length equals 15 residues. Germline CDR1 and CDR2: ENHRY and SYGVKD. CDR3 region: CAIREYTGGNTEAFF. Here the CDR3 DNA reads TGTGCCATCAGGGAATACACAGGGGGCAACACTGAAGCTTTCTTT.